This T cell receptor (beta chain) emerged from a study of CD8 T cells in Susac syndrome. Study context: When blood was drawn, the patients with Susac syndrome were therapy-naive, on corticosteroids, or on intravenous immunoglobulin alone.

Germline V gene lookup returns CDR1 MDHEN and CDR2 SYDVKM. Losses at the gene ends were 4 bases for V and 4 bases for J; bases not matched to a gene: 5. This CDR3 comprises 14 residues. Sequencing of TCR beta drew on CD8+ and CD4+ T cells from blood. Negative magnetic isolation gave CD8+ and CD4+ cells; FACS enriched CD8+ TEMRA. cDNA came from about 0.5 to 1 ug RNA primed by random hexamers. TCRdb independently ran MiXCR on the immunoSEQ multiplex PCR reads; one entry per CDR3 protein. The sample has roughly 250,000 distinct CDR3 sequences; almost 97% are singletons. The chain uses TRBV28 and TRBJ1-2; TRBD1 matches 8 bases. Sequencing used CD4+ T cells from PBMCs. The clonotype comes from a human donor with Susac syndrome. CDR3 in amino acids: CASSYRGAGYGYTF. CDR3 sequence (DNA): TGTGCCAGCAGTTACAGGGGGGCGGGCTATGGCTACACCTTC.